The 15 T cell receptor beta chains below were found in one sample sequenced in a study of shared T cell receptors in the human thymus. Produced via immunoSEQ multiplex PCR; TCRdb's table is partial and in-frame only. The table has roughly 500,000 clones, 70% to 80% seen once. This same sample was also part of a study on human thymus T cells.

Sequenced: thymocytes. The origin of the receptors is a boy in the first two years of life with a congenital heart defect.

This chain connects TRBV6-5 to TRBJ1-3, with D perhaps TRBD1 (6 bases). Deletions cut 6 bases from V and 4 bases from J, with 16 bases between. CDR3 length: 15 residues. The germline gives CDR1 MNHEY, CDR2 SVGAGI. The CDR3 DNA follows: TGTGCCAGCAGCCCCGCGGGGGCGTCAGGAAACACCATATATTTT. This gives the protein CASSPAGASGNTIYF.

The chain carries TRBV12-5 and TRBJ2-3; 10 bases are a match to TRBD2. This CDR3 is 20 amino acids long. Germline CDR1 reads LGHNT; CDR2 reads FRNRAP. V lost 4 bases to trimming and J lost 3 bases; unmatched junction nucleotides: 19. CDR3 nucleotide sequence: TGTGCTAGTGGTTATTGGCCCGAGGACCTAGCGGGAGAATCAACAGATACGCAGTATTTT. It specifies CASGYWPEDLAGESTDTQYF. Full variable domain (outside the CDR3, taken from reference TRBV12-5 and TRBJ2-3): DARVTQTPRHKVTEMGQEVTMRCQPILGHNTVFWYRQTMMQGLELLAYFRNRAPLDDSGMPKDRFSAEMPDATLATLKIQPSEPRDSAVYFCASGYWPEDLAGESTDTQYFGPGTRLTVL.

The chain joins TRBV6-5 to TRBJ2-1, with D possibly TRBD2 on 6 matching bases. The germline CDR1 and CDR2 sequences are MNHEY and SVGAGI. Trimming pared 6 bases from V and 5 bases from J, leaving 17 bases between. This CDR3 contains 15 residues. The CDR3 DNA follows: TGTGCCAGCAGGGCACGCGCGGGAAAGGACAATGAGCAGTTCTTC. This gives the protein CASRARAGKDNEQFF.

The chain has TRBV5-8 and TRBJ1-2; perhaps TRBD1 as D (6 bases). The germline V and J ends were trimmed by 5 bases and 2 bases, with 16 bases remaining between them. Germline assignment: CDR1 SGHTS and CDR2 YDEGEE. CDR3 length: 15 residues. The CDR3 nucleotides read TGTGCCAGCAGACCGGACAGAAACCCCAACTATGGCTACACCTTC. Protein sequence: CASRPDRNPNYGYTF.

This clone was found once. The gene calls are TRBV14 and TRBJ2-7; TRBD2 aligns across 8 bases. Germline V CDR1 and CDR2: SGHDN, FVKESK. The CDR3 contains 16 residues. V shed 0 bases, J shed 1 base, and the junction held 5 bases outside the gene matches. CDR3 region: CASSQEDPGGSYEQYF. The CDR3 nucleotides read TGTGCCAGCAGCCAAGAAGACCCGGGAGGGTCCTACGAGCAGTACTTC. Variable domain in full (rest from reference TRBV14 and TRBJ2-7): EAGVTQFPSHSVIEKGQTVTLRCDPISGHDNLYWYRRVMGKEIKFLLHFVKESKQDESGMPNNRFLAERTGGTYSTLKVQPAELEDSGVYFCASSQEDPGGSYEQYFGPGTRLTVT.

The V and J genes are TRBV14 and TRBJ2-1; a weak D match, TRBD2 (5 bases). The CDR3 has 17 amino acids. Trimming removed 0 bases at V and 4 bases at J, with 16 bases between. CDR1 SGHDN and CDR2 FVKESK come from the germline V gene. As DNA, the CDR3 is TGTGCCAGCAGCCAAGAGGATACAGCGGAGAATTACAATGAGCAGTTCTTC. This encodes CASSQEDTAENYNEQFF.

The V call is TRBV28, the J call TRBJ1-3; tentative D call: TRBD1 (5 bases). The CDR3 runs 17 residues. Between the trimmed V and J ends, which lost 3 bases and 0 bases, there was a span of 15 bases. Per germline, CDR1 MDHEN and CDR2 SYDVKM. This chain's CDR3 is CASSFPLDSHSGNTIYF. The DNA of the CDR3 is TGTGCCAGCAGTTTCCCTCTCGACAGCCACTCTGGAAACACCATATATTTT.

V and J are TRBV6-5 and TRBJ2-3; 9 bases match TRBD1. Germline V CDR1 and CDR2: MNHEY, SVGAGI. The CDR3 has 16 residues. V trimming: 0 bases; J trimming: 4 bases; junction bases outside the gene matches: 5. The CDR3 bases are TGTGCCAGCAGTTACTCCTACACAGGGGGCGCAGATACGCAGTATTTT. The encoded protein is CASSYSYTGGADTQYF.

The genes are TRBV19 and TRBJ1-3; D not certain. V dropped 7 bases and J dropped 13 bases, with 20 bases sitting between them. This CDR3 is 13 amino acids long. Germline V CDR1 and CDR2: LNHDA, SQIVND (reference sequence). CDR3 protein: CASTVTASSAIYF. CDR3 DNA: TGTGCCAGTACAGTAACGGCTAGCAGTGCTATATATTTT. Full variable domain (outside the CDR3, taken from reference TRBV19 and TRBJ1-3): DGGITQSPKYLFRKEGQNVTLSCEQNLNHDAMYWYRQDPGQGLRLIYYSQIVNDFQKGDIAEGYSVSREKKESFPLTVTSAQKNPTAFYLCASTVTASSAIYFGEGSWLTVV.

The genes are TRBV27 and TRBJ2-1; TRBD2 aligns across 8 bases. This CDR3 comprises 17 residues. Germline CDR1 is MNHEY and CDR2 is SMNVEV (reference sequence). J was trimmed by 3 bases and V by 5 bases; bases with no gene match: 12. The CDR3 nucleotides are TGTGCCAGCAGTCCCGACGCAACTAGCGGCAACTACAATGAGCAGTTCTTC. Protein sequence: CASSPDATSGNYNEQFF.

CDR3 loop: CASSYSGGAENQPQHF. CDR3 DNA sequence: TGTGCCAGCAGTTACTCGGGGGGGGCTGAAAATCAGCCCCAGCATTTT. The rearrangement links TRBV6-6 to TRBJ1-5; D might be TRBD1 (6 bases). V was trimmed by 0 bases and J by 4 bases, leaving 13 bases between them. The CDR3 sequence is 16 residues long. CDR1 and CDR2 (germline): MNHNY, SVGAGI (reference sequence).

This chain links TRBV29-1 with TRBJ2-2, with 12 bases lining up with TRBD2. V trimming: 6 bases; J trimming: 6 bases; junction bases outside the gene matches: 8. The germline V gene has CDR1 SQVTM and CDR2 ANQGSEA. The CDR3 sequence is 15 residues long. The CDR3 DNA is TGCAGCGTCGCTAGCGGGAGGGCCGGGGCCGGGGAGCTGTTTTTT. Its protein product is CSVASGRAGAGELFF.

This clone was seen a few times. This chain uses TRBV9 with TRBJ2-3, with 9 nucleotides matching TRBD1. Germline values: CDR1 SGDLS, CDR2 YYNGEE. Germline trimming cut 4 bases from V and 4 bases from J; bases unmatched to any gene: 16. CDR3 length: 18 amino acids. CDR3 sequence: CASSRPNGWDRVPDTQYF. The CDR3 DNA follows: TGTGCCAGCAGCCGACCGAATGGTTGGGACAGGGTCCCAGATACGCAGTATTTT.

This chain connects TRBV7-8 to TRBJ2-7, with D unclear. Trimming pared 0 bases from V and 2 bases from J, leaving 8 bases between. The CDR3 length is 14 residues. Germline V gene data show CDR1 as SGHVS and CDR2 as FQNEAQ. Here the CDR3 reads CASSLAGLTYEQYF. The DNA for the CDR3 is TGTGCCAGCAGCTTAGCTGGGCTGACCTACGAGCAGTACTTC.

This clone turned up a few times. J is TRBJ2-5 and V is TRBV11-3, with a weak D call TRBD1 (6 bases). V shed 3 bases and J shed 3 bases, with 11 bases lying between them. Germline CDR1 SGHNT, CDR2 YENEEA. CDR3 length: 14 amino acids. Here the CDR3 DNA reads TGTGCCAGCAGCTTGGCAGGGGTGAAAGAGACCCAGTACTTC. Translating it yields CASSLAGVKETQYF.